The clone carrying this T cell receptor beta chain was seen many times. Its cognate antigen is unknown. The record originates from a study of tumor-infiltrating lymphocytes in primary liver carcinoma. Points from the study as a whole: With p = 0.039, the top-250-clone fraction in tumors significantly exceeded that in blood. Relative to tumor region pairs, the tumor-adjacent and tumor-blood pairs showed overlap that was lower.

The CDR3 loop spans 12 amino acids. The germline gives CDR1 SGHDN, CDR2 FVKESK. Trimming took 2 bases from V and 8 from J, leaving 8 bases between them. The study co-extracted DNA and RNA from 20-30 mg of unsorted bulk tissue. The patients presented with primary liver carcinoma, which was managed through surgical resection. Patients were treatment-naive with chronic HBV infection. From 400 to 500 ng total RNA, TCR beta cDNA was generated with a primer in the constant region. For TCR beta, libraries were produced by three nested multiplex PCR rounds using slightly modified ARM-PCR. A C-beta reverse primer was combined with TRBV1-TRBV30 forward primers in the first two PCR rounds, and each round had 10 cycles. TCRdb analysed the multiplex PCR reads with MiXCR anew, one entry per CDR3 protein. The data contain just under 95,000 distinct CDR3 sequences, roughly 70% of them seen just once; the ten biggest clones take up 27%.

The receptor was isolated from a man aged 35-49 years with primary liver carcinoma and hepatitis B virus infection. The chain uses TRBV14 and TRBJ2-3; D not resolved. The sequenced material came from tumor-adjacent normal liver tissue. CDR3 nucleotide sequence: TGTGCCAGCAGCCAAATTGAGAGTACGCAGTATTTT. Amino acid sequence: CASSQIESTQYF.